This is a list of T cell receptor beta chains from one sample in a study of CD8+ T cells in alopecia areata. The repertoire was sequenced with immunoSEQ multiplex PCR; TCRdb's copy has only in-frame clones and lacks some. The sample holds around 150,000 clones, around 59% seen once. The sample consisted of CD4+ T cells sorted from blood, taken at week 24, from a patient treated with tofacitinib. These receptors were taken from a human donor with alopecia areata. CDR3s include the opening cysteine and the closing phenylalanine or tryptophan. D genes are given only for firm matches. The listing skips clone size in some rows; elsewhere it reads once, few, many or a size class.

J gene,V gene,D gene,clone size,CDR3 DNA,CDR3 protein
TRBJ1-6,TRBV30,.,once,TGTGCCTGGAAGTTCGGGGGGAGTGGTTTTTTATCGCCCCTCCACTTT,CAWKFGGSGFLSPLHF
TRBJ1-1,TRBV23-1,.,.,TGCGCCAGCAGTCAACCGACAGCGATGAACACTGAAGCTTTCTTT,CASSQPTAMNTEAFF
TRBJ2-3,TRBV2,.,.,TGTGCCAGCAGCCGAGATTCGATTTCGGGCACAGATACGCAGTATTTT,CASSRDSISGTDTQYF
TRBJ2-7,TRBV7-2,.,.,TGTGCCACCTCCCAGCGGAGCTCCTACGAGCAGTACTTC,CATSQRSSYEQYF
TRBJ2-7,TRBV15,TRBD2,.,TGTGCCACCAGCAGAGGCGGGGGGGCTCCCGAGCAGTACTTC,CATSRGGGAPEQYF
TRBJ1-5,TRBV6-6,.,.,TGTGCCAGCAGTTACTCCCGGGACGCCCCCCTGCCCCAGCATTTT,CASSYSRDAPLPQHF
TRBJ1-1,TRBV15,.,.,TGTGCCACCAGCAGAGTCGGCAAGAACACTGAAGCTTTCTTT,CATSRVGKNTEAFF
TRBJ2-1,TRBV5-1,TRBD2,.,TGCGCCAGCAGTCCGGTAGCGGGGAAACGGGACAATGAGCAGTTCTTC,CASSPVAGKRDNEQFF
TRBJ2-3,TRBV29-1,.,few,TGCAGCGTTGAGTCGGGGCCCCGCGGGGATACGCAGTATTTT,CSVESGPRGDTQYF
TRBJ1-2,TRBV6-6,.,.,TGTGCCAGCAGCTCATTAGCGGGGTCCACGGGCTATGGCTACACCTTC,CASSSLAGSTGYGYTF
TRBJ1-2,TRBV29-1,.,few,TGCAGCGTCCGGACAGCCGCCCACATCTATGGCTACACCTTC,CSVRTAAHIYGYTF
TRBJ1-6,TRBV6-1,.,.,TGTGCCAGCAGTGAAGCTAAGGGAGGCTTGGCCCTCCACTTT,CASSEAKGGLALHF
TRBJ1-1,TRBV29-1,.,.,TGCGGAGCGGGACGGTTGAACACTGAAGCTTTCTTT,CGAGRLNTEAFF
TRBJ2-3,TRBV7-2,.,.,TGTGCCAGCAGCTTAGATTGGGGGGCCTTCGCAGATACGCAGTATTTT,CASSLDWGAFADTQYF
TRBJ2-5,TRBV6-5,TRBD2,.,TGTGCCAGCAGCCCAGGACTAGCCGAGACCCAGTACTTC,CASSPGLAETQYF
TRBJ2-6,TRBV27,.,.,TGTGCCAGCAGATTTGGGGGGGCCAACGTCCTGACTTTC,CASRFGGANVLTF
TRBJ1-1,TRBV5-1,TRBD1,.,TGCGCCAGCAGCCCCGGGACAGGGGCCATGAACACTGAAGCTTTCTTT,CASSPGTGAMNTEAFF
TRBJ1-5,TRBV18,.,.,TGTGCCAGCTCACCGGGGAATCAGCCCCAGCATTTT,CASSPGNQPQHF
TRBJ1-6,TRBV13,.,.,TGTGCCAGCAGCTTAAGAGGTGGCGGGGTTATTTCACCCCTCCACTTT,CASSLRGGGVISPLHF
TRBJ1-5,TRBV30,.,few,TGTGCCTGGAGTAGAGGGCGGGAGCAGCCCCAGCATTTT,CAWSRGREQPQHF
TRBJ1-1,TRBV6-5,.,.,TGTGCCAGCAGTTACTCTGGTCAGGGAAACACTGAAGCTTTCTTT,CASSYSGQGNTEAFF
TRBJ2-7,TRBV25-1,TRBD2,.,TGTGCCAGCAGTGGAGCGGGGGGGCCCGAGCAGTACTTC,CASSGAGGPEQYF
TRBJ2-1,TRBV5-1,.,.,TGCGCCAGCAGCACGGACACCGGCTCCTACAATGAGCAGTTCTTC,CASSTDTGSYNEQFF
TRBJ2-3,TRBV30,.,once,TGTGCCTGGAGTCCCCCGGGGGGCGGCACAGATACGCAGTATTTT,CAWSPPGGGTDTQYF
TRBJ2-1,TRBV5-4,.,.,TGTGCCAGCAGCTCCCCCTCAGGGGCCGATGAGCAGTTCTTC,CASSSPSGADEQFF
TRBJ2-5,TRBV11-3,TRBD2,.,TGTGCCAGCAGCTGGGGACTAGCGGATGGAGAGACCCAGTACTTC,CASSWGLADGETQYF
TRBJ2-5,TRBV5-4,.,.,TGTGCCAGCAGCCAGACGGACGGCGTGGAGACCCAGTACTTC,CASSQTDGVETQYF
TRBJ1-2,TRBV5-1,.,.,TGCGCCAGCAGCCTCAGGGGTAACTATGGCTACACCTTC,CASSLRGNYGYTF
TRBJ2-2,TRBV6-5,.,.,TGTGCCAGCATGTCCACCGGGAGAAGCGGGGAGCTGTTTTTT,CASMSTGRSGELFF
TRBJ1-2,TRBV14,.,once,TGTGCCAGCAACGGCGGGAGGTACTATGGCTACACCTTC,CASNGGRYYGYTF
TRBJ1-2,TRBV11-2,.,once,TGTGCCAGCAGCACAGGGAATGGCTACACCTTC,CASSTGNGYTF
TRBJ2-1,TRBV7-2,.,few,TGTGCCAGCAGCTTAACCACGTACCTCAATGAGCAGTTCTTC,CASSLTTYLNEQFF
TRBJ2-7,TRBV27,.,.,TGTGCCAGCAGTTTCGCAACGACAAGCAGGGGCCCAGTCCCCTACGAGCAGTACTTC,CASSFATTSRGPVPYEQYF
TRBJ1-1,TRBV7-9,.,.,TGTGCCAGCAGCTTAATCGTAGTTGAGAACACTGAAGCTTTCTTT,CASSLIVVENTEAFF
TRBJ2-1,TRBV11-2,TRBD1,.,TGTGCCAGCAGCTTAGATGGGACAGGATTTAATGAGCAGTTCTTC,CASSLDGTGFNEQFF
TRBJ1-2,TRBV25-1,.,.,TGTGCCAGCAGTGACGATGGACGGTCCTTC,CASSDDGRSF
TRBJ1-5,TRBV30,TRBD1,.,TGTGCCTGGAGCCGTCCGGCCAGGGGGCCGAGCAATCAGCCCCAGCATTTT,CAWSRPARGPSNQPQHF
TRBJ2-3,TRBV5-1,TRBD1,.,TGCGCCAGCAGCTTGGGGACAGGGCCGCGGGGAGATACGCAGTATTTT,CASSLGTGPRGDTQYF
TRBJ2-3,TRBV2,.,.,TGTGCCAGCGCTCAGGACTCGGAAGATACGCAGTATTTT,CASAQDSEDTQYF
TRBJ2-1,TRBV9,TRBD2,.,TGTGCCAGCAGCGCAAATCCAGGGAGGGATGAGCAGTTCTTC,CASSANPGRDEQFF
TRBJ1-2,TRBV30,TRBD1,.,TGTGCCTGGAGTGACCGGGACAGGGAGCAGTCGATCTTC,CAWSDRDREQSIF
TRBJ2-7,TRBV4-1,TRBD1,few,TGCGCCAGCAGCCTGGGACAGGACACCTACGAGCAGTACTTC,CASSLGQDTYEQYF
TRBJ1-1,TRBV28,.,.,TGTGCCAGCACCCTAAACACTGAAGCTTTCTTT,CASTLNTEAFF
TRBJ2-3,TRBV29-1,TRBD2,.,TGCAGCGTTGGACCGACTAGCGGAAGGTTAGATACGCAGTATTTT,CSVGPTSGRLDTQYF
TRBJ2-5,TRBV30,.,few,TGTGCCTGGAGCCCAGGCCGTCAACTAGTTCGTGGGGCCCAGTACTTC,CAWSPGRQLVRGAQYF
TRBJ2-5,TRBV5-1,TRBD1,.,TGCGCCAGCACCGTGGGACAGCAACAAGAGACCCAGTACTTC,CASTVGQQQETQYF
TRBJ2-5,TRBV19,TRBD1,.,TGTGCCAGTAGTACGGGGACAGGACGAGGGAAGACCCAGTACTTC,CASSTGTGRGKTQYF
TRBJ2-1,TRBV4-2,.,.,TGTGCCAGATACAATGAGCAGTTCTTC,CARYNEQFF
TRBJ1-2,TRBV6-5,.,.,TGTGCCAGCAGTTACCAGAGACAGGCCATGGGAGGCTACACCTTC,CASSYQRQAMGGYTF
TRBJ2-2,TRBV4-1,TRBD1,.,TGCGCCAGCAGCCTGGGACAGGCCAACACCGGGGAGCTGTTTTTT,CASSLGQANTGELFF
TRBJ2-5,TRBV29-1,TRBD1,.,TGCAGCGGACAGGGGGCTTCCGGGGAGACCCAGTACTTC,CSGQGASGETQYF
TRBJ2-1,TRBV5-6,TRBD1,.,TGTGCCAGCAGCTCCCAAACACAGGGGGAACACCGGTACAATGAGCAGTTCTTC,CASSSQTQGEHRYNEQFF
TRBJ2-7,TRBV15,.,once,TGTGCCACCAGCAGAGATCTCTTGGGGGTGGAGCAGTACTTC,CATSRDLLGVEQYF
TRBJ2-5,TRBV10-3,TRBD1,.,TGTGCCATCAGTGGTCAAGGGGGCGCAGAGACCCAGTACTTC,CAISGQGGAETQYF
TRBJ1-1,TRBV20-1,.,.,TGCAGTGCCTCCGATGGGGGAGAAGCTTTCTTT,CSASDGGEAFF